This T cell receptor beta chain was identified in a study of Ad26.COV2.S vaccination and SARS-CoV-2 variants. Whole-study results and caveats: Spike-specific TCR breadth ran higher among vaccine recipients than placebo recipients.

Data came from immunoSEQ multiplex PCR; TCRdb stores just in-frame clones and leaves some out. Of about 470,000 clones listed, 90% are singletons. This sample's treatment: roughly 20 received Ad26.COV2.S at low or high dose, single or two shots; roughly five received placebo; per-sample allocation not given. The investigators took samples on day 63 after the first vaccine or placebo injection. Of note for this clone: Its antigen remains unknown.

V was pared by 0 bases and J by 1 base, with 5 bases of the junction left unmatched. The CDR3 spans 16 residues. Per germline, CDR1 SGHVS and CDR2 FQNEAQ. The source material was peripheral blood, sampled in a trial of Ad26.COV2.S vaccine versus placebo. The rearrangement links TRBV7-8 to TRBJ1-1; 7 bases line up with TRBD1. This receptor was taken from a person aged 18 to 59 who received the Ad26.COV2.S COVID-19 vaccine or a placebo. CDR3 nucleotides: TGTGCCAGCAGCTTAGCCGTAACAGGGGCGAACACTGAAGCTTTCTTT. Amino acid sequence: CASSLAVTGANTEAFF.